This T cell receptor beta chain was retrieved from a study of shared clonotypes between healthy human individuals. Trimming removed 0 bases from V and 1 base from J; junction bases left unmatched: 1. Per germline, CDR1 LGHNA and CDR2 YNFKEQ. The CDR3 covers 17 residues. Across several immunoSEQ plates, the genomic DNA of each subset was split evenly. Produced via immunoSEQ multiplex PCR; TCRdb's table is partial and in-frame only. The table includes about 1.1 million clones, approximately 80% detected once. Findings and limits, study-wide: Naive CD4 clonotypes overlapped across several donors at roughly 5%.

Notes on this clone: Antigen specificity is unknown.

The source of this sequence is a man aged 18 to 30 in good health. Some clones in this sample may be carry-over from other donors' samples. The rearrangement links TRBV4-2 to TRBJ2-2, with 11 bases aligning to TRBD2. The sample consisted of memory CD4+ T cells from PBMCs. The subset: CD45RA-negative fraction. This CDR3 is CASSQDLAGGNTGELFF. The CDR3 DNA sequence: TGTGCCAGCAGCCAAGATCTAGCGGGAGGGAACACCGGGGAGCTGTTTTTT.